What follows are 29 T cell receptor beta chains derived from one specimen sequenced in a study of vaccination effects on CD4 cells after COVID-19. Following 10 days of culture, CD4+ T cells were isolated. All participants had two doses of either the BNT162b2 or mRNA-1273 vaccine. This table comes from immunoSEQ multiplex PCR, and its TCRdb copy is limited to in-frame clones, with some not included. The repertoire consists of over 8,500 clones, with 65% to 80% occurring once and the leading ten covering 10% to 11%. For these TCRs, the target antigens are not known. This material consisted of CD4+ T cells from PBMCs cultured without peptide, taken after COVID-19 vaccination. The receptors here all came from a human donor who received a COVID-19 vaccine.

This clone was recorded a few times. The chain recombines TRBV2 with TRBJ1-5; 7 positions agree with TRBD1. CDR1 is SNHLY, CDR2 FYNNEI, per germline. V was pared by 6 bases and J by 5 bases, with 10 bases of the junction left unmatched. The CDR3 is 15 residues long. The DNA of the CDR3 is TGTGCCAGCAGCCACCGACAGGGTATGGATCAGCCCCAGCATTTT. Translation: CASSHRQGMDQPQHF. Complete variable domain (other parts from reference TRBV2 and TRBJ1-5): EPEVTQTPSHQVTQMGQEVILRCVPISNHLYFYWYRQILGQKVEFLVSFYNNEISEKSEIFDDQFSVERPDGSNFTLKIRSTKLEDSAMYFCASSHRQGMDQPQHFGDGTRLSIL.

This chain uses TRBV28 with TRBJ1-5, with D unclear. In germline, CDR1 is MDHEN, CDR2 SYDVKM. V shed 2 bases and J shed 10 bases, with 24 bases lying between them. The CDR3 has 17 amino acids. CDR3: CASSLRLMRAVGEPQHF. The DNA for the CDR3 is TGTGCCAGCAGTTTAAGATTGATGAGGGCCGTTGGGGAACCCCAGCATTTT.

The V and J genes are TRBV6-5 and TRBJ2-6; 7 bases line up with TRBD1. This CDR3 spans 14 amino acids. Germline values: CDR1 MNHEY, CDR2 SVGAGI. V gave up 7 bases and J gave up 4 bases; unmatched junction bases: 4. This CDR3 reads CASKGAAGANVLTF. The CDR3 DNA is TGTGCCAGCAAGGGGGCGGCCGGGGCCAACGTCCTGACTTTC.

The rearrangement joins TRBV5-1 to TRBJ2-4; D is perhaps TRBD2 (7 bases). CDR1 is SGHRS and CDR2 is YFSETQ in the germline V gene. V lost 4 bases, J lost 3 bases, and 20 bases lay in between. The CDR3 is 17 residues long. CDR3 sequence reads: CASSPSMGGLSKNIQYF. DNA for the CDR3: TGCGCCAGCAGCCCCTCCATGGGGGGGCTTAGCAAAAACATTCAGTACTTC.

The chain combines TRBV6-4 with TRBJ2-1; tentative D call: TRBD2 (6 bases). This CDR3 is 16 amino acids long. The germline V and J ends were trimmed by 0 bases and 9 bases, with 18 bases remaining between them. CDR1 is MRHNA, CDR2 SNTAGT, per germline. The CDR3 loop is CASSDSREGAGGEQFF. CDR3 DNA sequence: TGTGCCAGCAGTGACTCTCGTGAGGGAGCGGGCGGTGAGCAGTTCTTC.

V usage is TRBV5-1 and J usage is TRBJ2-2, with 7 positions matching TRBD2. The CDR3 is 15 amino acids. CDR1 is SGHRS and CDR2 is YFSETQ in the germline V gene. V shed 0 bases, J shed 4 bases, and the junction held 3 bases outside the gene matches. The CDR3 nucleotides are TGCGCCAGCAGCTTGGGGCCGGGGGGCACCGGGGAGCTGTTTTTT. It codes for CASSLGPGGTGELFF.

This chain uses TRBV7-2 with TRBJ2-2; D is perhaps TRBD2 (6 bases). Germline CDR1 reads SGHTA; CDR2 reads FQGNSA. The CDR3 totals 14 residues. V shed 5 bases and J shed 4 bases, with 11 bases lying between them. The CDR3 coding sequence is TGTGCCAGCAGCCAGGGACTTTTCACCGGGGAGCTGTTTTTT. It yields the protein CASSQGLFTGELFF.

The J gene is TRBJ2-5, the V gene TRBV4-2, with 14 positions matching TRBD2. The germline gives CDR1 LGHNA, CDR2 YNFKEQ. This CDR3 has 18 residues. V lost 3 bases and J lost 1; bases outside the gene matches: 7. The CDR3 DNA follows: TGTGCCAGCAGCCATATCGGACTAGCGGGGGGCCCCCAAGAGACCCAGTACTTC. It yields the protein CASSHIGLAGGPQETQYF.

The rearrangement links TRBV7-9 to TRBJ1-5, with unresolved D. The CDR3 has 12 amino acids. Trimming stripped 5 bases from V and 6 bases from J, with 8 bases between. Germline V gene data show CDR1 as SEHNR and CDR2 as FQNEAQ (reference sequence). The CDR3: CASSPDGQPQHF. Here the CDR3 DNA reads TGTGCCAGCAGCCCAGACGGTCAGCCCCAGCATTTT.

J is TRBJ2-3 and V is TRBV11-2, with 9 bases lining up with TRBD2. CDR1 is SGHAT and CDR2 is FQNNGV in the germline V gene. The CDR3 length is 15 residues. Trimming took 1 base from V and 2 from J; bases not matched to a gene: 1. CDR3 nucleotides: TGTGCCAGCAGCTTAGGGACTAGCGACACAGATACGCAGTATTTT. Translation gives CASSLGTSDTDTQYF.

The CDR3 is CASSHPGGTQYF. For the CDR3, the DNA is TGTGCCAGCAGCCACCCGGGGGGGACCCAGTACTTC. This chain uses TRBV3-1 (or the pseudogene TRBV3-2) with TRBJ2-5; 7 bases match TRBD2. The V gene end was trimmed by 3 bases and the J gene end by 7 bases; junction bases not matched to a gene: 2. This CDR3 is 12 amino acids long. CDR1 is LGHDT and CDR2 is YNNKEL in the germline V gene (reference sequence).

The CDR3 DNA reads TGTGCCAGCAGCCACTCGGGAGGTGGCTACACCTTC. Translating gives CASSHSGGGYTF. V usage is TRBV3-1 (or the pseudogene TRBV3-2) and J usage is TRBJ1-2; D is ambiguous. The CDR3 spans 12 residues. The V and J ends lost 3 bases and 7 bases respectively, with 9 bases between them. In germline, CDR1 is LGHDT, CDR2 YNNKEL (reference sequence).

This clone was counted a single time. The chain couples TRBV6-6 to TRBJ1-1; no definite D call. The germline V gene has CDR1 MNHNY and CDR2 SVGAGI (reference sequence). The CDR3 runs to 16 residues. The V end lost 5 bases, the J end lost 11 bases, and 27 bases lay between the germline ends. CDR3 DNA sequence: TGTGCCAGCAGTCGGCCTGGGGTACTTGGACCTGATGGGGCTTTCTTT. This translates into CASSRPGVLGPDGAFF.

V is TRBV7-3 and J is TRBJ2-2; maybe TRBD1 (5 bases). The CDR3 runs 16 residues. Germline lookup yields CDR1 SGHTA and CDR2 FQGTGA. V shed 1 base and J shed 1 base, with 10 bases lying between them. The CDR3 loop is CASSLIQGMNTGELFF. CDR3 nucleotides: TGTGCCAGCAGCTTAATTCAGGGCATGAACACCGGGGAGCTGTTTTTT.

The genes are TRBV28 and TRBJ2-3; 9 bases fit TRBD1. Unmatched junction bases numbered 12, after V lost 10 bases and J lost 4 bases. The CDR3 has 15 residues. In germline, CDR1 is MDHEN, CDR2 SYDVKM. The CDR3 protein is CATGPGQGRPDTQYF. The CDR3 DNA reads TGTGCCACCGGACCGGGACAGGGCCGTCCAGATACGCAGTATTTT.

The count of this clone is one. Here the CDR3 DNA reads TGTGCCACCAGACGGGACAGGGCTTCCTCCTACGAGCAGTACTTC. It yields the protein CATRRDRASSYEQYF. The genes are TRBV7-2 and TRBJ2-7, with 9 bases that match TRBD1. With V trimmed by 10 bases and J by 0 bases, 10 bases remained unmatched. CDR1 and CDR2 from the germline V gene are SGHTA and FQGNSA. The CDR3 consists of 15 residues.

This chain links TRBV6-5 with TRBJ1-2; D is unresolved. This CDR3 comprises 13 residues. Germline values: CDR1 MNHEY, CDR2 SVGAGI. Trimming removed 3 bases from V and 7 bases from J, with 12 bases in between. The DNA for the CDR3 is TGTGCCAGCAGTTATAAGAGGGCTGGTGGCTACACCTTC. It codes for CASSYKRAGGYTF.

The chain employs TRBV5-1 and TRBJ1-6, with D perhaps matching TRBD1 (6 bases). The CDR3 spans 17 residues. The germline V and J ends were trimmed by 4 bases and 10 bases, with 24 bases remaining between them. Germline CDR1 reads SGHRS; CDR2 reads YFSETQ. CDR3 region: CASSPLDSARGGSPLHF. CDR3 DNA: TGCGCCAGCAGCCCTCTGGACAGTGCCCGGGGAGGATCACCCCTCCACTTT.

This chain connects TRBV7-9 to TRBJ1-1; D is unresolved. Germline V gene data show CDR1 as SEHNR and CDR2 as FQNEAQ (reference sequence). This CDR3 contains 10 residues. V shed 7 bases and J shed 4 bases, with 4 bases lying between them. The chain's CDR3 is CASKGTEAFF. The CDR3 DNA reads as TGTGCCAGCAAGGGCACTGAAGCTTTCTTT.

This clone is large within its sample. J is TRBJ2-5 and V is TRBV18; D ambiguous. Trimming shortened V by 2 bases and J by 4 bases, and 5 bases separated the two germline ends. The CDR3 loop spans 12 amino acids. Germline V lookup: CDR1 KGHSH, CDR2 LQKENI. CDR3 protein: CASSPGTETQYF. The CDR3 DNA sequence: TGTGCCAGCTCACCAGGAACAGAGACCCAGTACTTC.

The gene calls are TRBV7-9 and TRBJ2-7, with TRBD2 matching 9 bases. This CDR3 region has 15 residues. With V trimmed by 4 bases and J by 4 bases, 8 bases remained unmatched. Germline V gene lookup returns CDR1 SEHNR and CDR2 FQNEAQ (reference sequence). The CDR3 sequence: CASSSGLAGKYEQYF. The CDR3 nucleotides read TGTGCCAGCAGCTCAGGGCTAGCGGGAAAGTACGAGCAGTACTTC.

The gene calls are TRBV14 and TRBJ2-5, with a weak D call TRBD2 (5 bases). Trimming took 4 bases from V and 1 from J, leaving 10 bases between them. CDR1 is SGHDN and CDR2 is FVKESK in the germline V gene. The CDR3 loop spans 14 amino acids. Here the CDR3 reads CASSRAAGQETQYF. For the CDR3, the DNA is TGTGCCAGCAGCCGGGCGGCGGGCCAAGAGACCCAGTACTTC.

The rearrangement uses TRBV28 and TRBJ1-6, with 7 bases identical to TRBD1. From germline, CDR1 is MDHEN and CDR2 SYDVKM. V gave up 3 bases and J gave up 7 bases; unmatched junction bases: 3. The CDR3 runs 14 residues. The CDR3 protein is CASSLGTENSPLHF. The CDR3, as DNA: TGTGCCAGCAGTTTGGGGACAGAAAATTCACCCCTCCACTTT.

CDR3 DNA sequence: TGTGCCAGCGGGCCGGGAGGGAGGGTCTATGGCTACACCTTC. This codes for CASGPGGRVYGYTF. The chain is built from TRBV6-5 and TRBJ1-2, with D hard to call. The V gene lost 8 bases and the J gene lost 4 bases, with 17 bases spanning the gap. The CDR3 covers 14 residues. Germline-derived CDR1 and CDR2 are MNHEY and SVGAGI.

The rearrangement joins TRBV5-1 to TRBJ2-3; 7 bases align to TRBD2. The length of the CDR3 is 15 residues. Losses at the gene ends were 4 bases for V and 2 bases for J; bases not matched to a gene: 7. Germline V gene sequence: CDR1 SGHRS, CDR2 YFSETQ. This CDR3 reads CASSITGTITDTQYF. The CDR3 bases are TGCGCCAGCAGCATAACCGGGACTATCACAGATACGCAGTATTTT.

V and J are TRBV7-2 and TRBJ1-6, with a possible D match to TRBD1 (6 bases). The V gene's germline CDR1 is SGHTA and CDR2 FQGNSA. CDR3 size: 16 residues. Trimming shortened V by 1 base and J by 4 bases, and 11 bases separated the two germline ends. The CDR3 protein is CASSLVGGQYNSPLHF. The CDR3 DNA is TGTGCCAGCAGCTTAGTGGGAGGACAGTATAATTCACCCCTCCACTTT. The variable domain in full, completed from reference TRBV7-2 and TRBJ1-6, reads GAGVSQSPSNKVTEKGKDVELRCDPISGHTALYWYRQSLGQGLEFLIYFQGNSAPDKSGLPSDRFSAERTGGSVSTLTIQRTQQEDSAVYLCASSLVGGQYNSPLHFGNGTRLTVT.

The chain couples TRBV3-1 (or the pseudogene TRBV3-2) to TRBJ2-7; unclear D gene. CDR3 length equals 11 residues. Per the germline V gene, CDR1 is LGHDT and CDR2 is YNNKEL (reference sequence). With 1 base removed from V and 5 bases from J, the gap between germline ends came to 3 bases. The CDR3 nucleotides read TGTGCCAGCAGCCAAGTCCACGAGCAGTACTTC. It is translated as CASSQVHEQYF.

This clone was recorded a few times. The genes are TRBV4-2 and TRBJ2-2; D gene unclear. Per germline, CDR1 LGHNA and CDR2 YNFKEQ. The CDR3 is 12 amino acids. V dropped 6 bases and J dropped 6 bases, with 8 bases sitting between them. CDR3 sequence: CASSRVPGELFF. The DNA of the CDR3 is TGTGCCAGCAGTCGGGTCCCCGGGGAGCTGTTTTTT.

Here the CDR3 reads CASSRGGSVYNEQFF. The CDR3 DNA reads TGTGCCAGCAGCCGAGGAGGGAGTGTCTACAATGAGCAGTTCTTC. V usage is TRBV14 and J usage is TRBJ2-1; perhaps TRBD2 as D (6 bases). The CDR3 consists of 15 residues. Germline V gene sequence: CDR1 SGHDN, CDR2 FVKESK. The ends were cut back, 4 bases at V and 3 bases at J, with 13 bases in the middle.